This TCR beta chain was captured in a study of blood T cell repertoires in COVID-19. Study information: Sites across the United States, Italy and Spain contributed samples from acute and convalescent COVID-19. T cells, B-cell-depleted T cells, or PBMCs supplied cDNA or gDNA.

Using immunoSEQ multiplex PCR, the repertoire was profiled, and TCRdb retains in-frame clones only, with some absent. The sample lists about 140,000 clones, roughly four fifths seen once, with approximately 5% in the top ten. The CDR3 spans 15 residues. In germline, CDR1 is LGHNA, CDR2 YSLEER. After removal of 3 bases from V and 4 bases from J, the junction contained 4 bases not matched to a gene. This sequence joins TRBV4-3 and TRBJ2-5; 11 bases are shared with TRBD2. Source material: peripheral blood. This sequence originates from a woman of 80 years or more with active or convalescent COVID-19. CDR3 bases: TGCGCCAGCAGCCAGCTAGCGGGGGGCCGAGAGACCCAGTACTTC. It translates to CASSQLAGGRETQYF.